The rows below give T cell receptor beta chains drawn from one sample of a study of post-analysis software for immune sequencing data. TCRdb reprocessed the PCR reads via MiXCR and lists one record per CDR3 protein. The sample includes some 190,000 distinct CDR3 sequences, 29% seen only once; the top ten take roughly 3.4%. Sequencing input: blood. The receptors shown here come from a girl aged 2-17 years with multiple sclerosis. The CDR3 runs from the conserved cysteine through the conserved F or W. The D gene is left open where the match is weak. The listing skips clone size in some rows; elsewhere it reads once, few, many or a size class.

>NA|TRBJ2-1|TRBV25-1|few
TGTGCCAGCATCGAAAGCTCCTACAATGAGCAGTTCTTC
CASIESSYNEQFF
>NA|TRBJ1-1|TRBV29-1|many
TGCAGCGTTGATGAGGGGTTGCTAGGGAACACTGAAGCTTTCTTT
CSVDEGLLGNTEAFF
>TRBD1|TRBJ1-2|TRBV9|many
TGTGCCAGCAGCGTAGGATCAAGGGGGCCAGGAGACTATGGCTACACCTTC
CASSVGSRGPGDYGYTF
>NA|TRBJ2-7|TRBV3-1|few
TGTGCCAGCAGCTTACTCAGGGGACGAGAGCAGTACTTC
CASSLLRGREQYF
>TRBD1|TRBJ1-2|TRBV29-1|many
TGCAGCGCTCCGGGACAGGTCTATGGCTACACCTTC
CSAPGQVYGYTF
>NA|TRBJ1-1|TRBV19|NA
TGTGCCAGTAGTATCTCTTGGATGAACACTGAAGCTTTCTTT
CASSISWMNTEAFF
>NA|TRBJ1-4|TRBV5-6|NA
TGTGCCAGCAGCTCTTCAGGGAGAGAAAAACTGTTTTTT
CASSSSGREKLFF
>NA|TRBJ1-1|TRBV7-2|once
TGTGCCAGCAGCTTGGGCGGGGGTCTGGAAGCTTTCTTT
CASSLGGGLEAFF
>TRBD2|TRBJ2-3|TRBV5-1|NA
TGCGCCAGCAGCCCGACGGGGGGGCGAACAGATACGCAGTATTTT
CASSPTGGRTDTQYF
>TRBD2|TRBJ2-7|TRBV4-1|many
TGCGCCAGCAGCCAAGATCGGAGCGGGAGGCCCAGCGAGCAGTACTTC
CASSQDRSGRPSEQYF
>TRBD2|TRBJ2-1|TRBV15|many
TGTGCCACCAGCACCGCTAGCGGGCATAACAATGAGCAGTTCTTC
CATSTASGHNNEQFF
>TRBD2|TRBJ2-1|TRBV5-1|few
TGCGCCAGCAGCTTGTTTGGGACTAGCGGCTCGTCAGATCCTTACAATGAGCAGTTCTTC
CASSLFGTSGSSDPYNEQFF
>NA|TRBJ1-2|TRBV7-9|many
TGTGCCAGCAGCTTAGGCGAAGGGAAACCCTATGGCTACACCTTC
CASSLGEGKPYGYTF
>NA|TRBJ1-1|TRBV5-1|NA
TGCGCCAGCGCGTTAGGGACCGCCTGCAATGAAGCTTTCTTT
CASALGTACNEAFF
>TRBD1|TRBJ2-7|TRBV20-1|many
TGCAGTGCCATTGGACAGGCGGCCGAGCAGTACTTC
CSAIGQAAEQYF
>NA|TRBJ2-5|TRBV28|NA
TGTGCCAGCATTGGGGGCATGGTGGGAGAGCAGTACTTC
CASIGGMVGEQYF
>NA|TRBJ2-3|TRBV2|NA
TGTGCCAGCAGTGGAGGGTTTGATACGCAGTATTTT
CASSGGFDTQYF
>NA|TRBJ1-2|TRBV30|NA
TGTGCCTGGAGGCGCCAGGCGAACTATGGCTACACCTTC
CAWRRQANYGYTF
>TRBD2|TRBJ2-5|TRBV2|NA
TGTGCCAGCAGTGAGGCTAGCGGGGGGAAGACCCAGTACTTC
CASSEASGGKTQYF
>NA|TRBJ1-4|TRBV20-1|NA
TGCAGTGCTAGGCCGACAGTTAGAGTTGCAACTAATGAAAAACTGTTTTTT
CSARPTVRVATNEKLFF
>TRBD2|TRBJ2-2|TRBV29-1|few
TGCAGCGTATCGGGACTAGCGGGTATCCGCGGGGAGCTGTTTTTT
CSVSGLAGIRGELFF
>NA|TRBJ2-1|TRBV11-3|NA
TGTGCCAGCAGCCTAGGCCCGGGTTCCTACAATGAGCAGTTCTTC
CASSLGPGSYNEQFF
>NA|TRBJ1-2|TRBV29-1|NA
TGCACCACTGATTGGGGCTACACCTTC
CTTDWGYTF
>TRBD1|TRBJ1-4|TRBV7-9|NA
TGTGCCAGCACAAAGGACAGGGGGCAGGTGGATGAAAAACTGTTTTTT
CASTKDRGQVDEKLFF
>NA|TRBJ2-1|TRBV7-2|few
TGTGCCAGCAGCTTAGAAAGGGGATCGTACAATGAGCAGTTCTTC
CASSLERGSYNEQFF
>NA|TRBJ2-2|TRBV12-3/TRBV12-4|NA
TGTGCCGGTAGACGAGGTTTTAACACCGGGGAGCTGTTTTTT
CAGRRGFNTGELFF
>NA|TRBJ2-3|TRBV20-1|few
TGCAGTGCTGGACGGGTCGGCGGGGCTAGCACAGATACGCAGTATTTT
CSAGRVGGASTDTQYF
>NA|TRBJ1-4|TRBV4-1|few
TGCGCCAGCAGCCTACCCCTTTCGTCGAAACTGTTTTTT
CASSLPLSSKLFF
>NA|TRBJ1-1|TRBV4-2|NA
TGTGCCAGCAGCCAGAGGCAGGGGATGAACACTGAAGCTTTCTTT
CASSQRQGMNTEAFF
>NA|TRBJ2-4|TRBV28|few
TGTGCCAGCAGTTTTCCGGGAGCCAAAAACATTCAGTACTTC
CASSFPGAKNIQYF
>NA|TRBJ2-3|TRBV5-1|NA
TGCGCCAGCAGCTTGGACAGGAGGGGCACAGATACGCAGTATTTT
CASSLDRRGTDTQYF
>NA|TRBJ2-1|TRBV30|NA
TGTGCCAGCAGCAGACGATTGACAGGTCCCAATGAGCAGTTCTTC
CASSRRLTGPNEQFF
>NA|TRBJ2-1|TRBV29-1|NA
TGCAGCCAGGGGGGATACAATGAGCAGTTCTTC
CSQGGYNEQFF
>TRBD2|TRBJ2-7|TRBV2|many
TGTGCCAGCCGTTCCGCGGGAGGGGAGCAGTACTTC
CASRSAGGEQYF
>NA|TRBJ2-7|TRBV11-2|NA
TGTGCCAGCAACGAAGTGGGGGGCGTAAGGTACGAGCAGTACTTC
CASNEVGGVRYEQYF
>NA|TRBJ2-7|TRBV27|few
TGTGCCAGCAAGTTGGGATTGTACAATGAGCAGTACTTC
CASKLGLYNEQYF
>NA|TRBJ2-7|TRBV24-1|many
TGTGCCACCAGTGAAGGAGTATCGGACGAGCAGTACTTC
CATSEGVSDEQYF
>TRBD2|TRBJ2-2|TRBV12-3/TRBV12-4|NA
TGTGCCAGCAATTCGCCGGGACTAGCGGGGGTGGGAGGGGAGCTGTTTTTT
CASNSPGLAGVGGELFF
>NA|TRBJ1-2|TRBV12-3/TRBV12-4|many
TGTGCCAGCAGTTCGGGACTTCATGGCTACACCTTC
CASSSGLHGYTF
>NA|TRBJ1-6|TRBV29-1|NA
TGCAGCGTTGGCCCGAACCTTAGGGGCCCCCTCCACTTT
CSVGPNLRGPLHF
>TRBD2|TRBJ2-3|TRBV20-1|NA
TGCAGTGGGGGGGTAGCGGGAGCAGATACGCAGTATTTT
CSGGVAGADTQYF
>TRBD1|TRBJ2-3|TRBV9|once
TGTGCCAGCAGCGCCGGACAGGGAAAGCAGTATTTT
CASSAGQGKQYF
>NA|TRBJ1-1|TRBV7-2|NA
TGTGCCAGCAGCTTATTCGCAGAGACGAACACTGAAGCTTTCTTT
CASSLFAETNTEAFF
>NA|TRBJ1-1|TRBV10-3|many
TGTGCCATCACGGCAGGGTCGAACACTGAAGCTTTCTTT
CAITAGSNTEAFF
>NA|TRBJ2-5|TRBV5-1|NA
TGCGCCAGCAGCGGACCGGGGCGGGAGACCCAGTACTTC
CASSGPGRETQYF
>TRBD1|TRBJ2-1|TRBV7-3|NA
TGTGCCAGCAGCTTACGGGACAGAGGCTCCTACAATGAGCAGTTCTTC
CASSLRDRGSYNEQFF
>NA|TRBJ2-4|TRBV2|few
TGTGCCAGCAGTTGGCAACCTGGGGACATTCAGTACTTC
CASSWQPGDIQYF
>NA|TRBJ1-5|TRBV6-5|NA
TGTGCCAGCAGGCCCCGGACGGAGCGACCTAATCAGCCCCAGCATTTT
CASRPRTERPNQPQHF
>NA|TRBJ2-7|TRBV5-1|few
TGCGCCAGCAGCTTGTTATCGGGAGAGACCTACGAGCAGTACTTC
CASSLLSGETYEQYF
>NA|TRBJ2-7|TRBV6-1|many
TGTGCCAGCAGTGAAGTCTCCTACGAGCAGTACTTC
CASSEVSYEQYF
>NA|TRBJ2-3|TRBV29-1|many
TGCAGCGTGGAAGGACAGGAGGGGACGCAGTATTTT
CSVEGQEGTQYF
>TRBD2|TRBJ2-1|TRBV5-1|many
TGCGCCAGCAGCATTAGCGGGAGCTCCTACAATGAGCAGTTCTTC
CASSISGSSYNEQFF
>TRBD2|TRBJ2-3|TRBV4-1|few
TGCGCCAGCAGCCAAGACCCCAGCGGGAGACCAGCAAGCACAGATACGCAGTATTTT
CASSQDPSGRPASTDTQYF
>NA|TRBJ2-3|TRBV20-1|NA
TGCAGTGCTAGTGAACCAGAGGGATACACAGATACGCAGTATTTT
CSASEPEGYTDTQYF
>TRBD1|TRBJ2-7|TRBV11-2|many
TGTGCCAGCAGCTTGGGGACAGGGGTAATGTCCTACGAGCAGTACTTC
CASSLGTGVMSYEQYF
>NA|TRBJ1-1|TRBV5-1|NA
TGCGCCAGCACGGAGGGGGTTATGAACACTGAAGCTTTCTTT
CASTEGVMNTEAFF
>TRBD1|TRBJ1-5|TRBV5-1|few
TGCGCCAGCAGCCTCCTTCCGGGACAGGGGATGAAGCCCCAGCATTTT
CASSLLPGQGMKPQHF